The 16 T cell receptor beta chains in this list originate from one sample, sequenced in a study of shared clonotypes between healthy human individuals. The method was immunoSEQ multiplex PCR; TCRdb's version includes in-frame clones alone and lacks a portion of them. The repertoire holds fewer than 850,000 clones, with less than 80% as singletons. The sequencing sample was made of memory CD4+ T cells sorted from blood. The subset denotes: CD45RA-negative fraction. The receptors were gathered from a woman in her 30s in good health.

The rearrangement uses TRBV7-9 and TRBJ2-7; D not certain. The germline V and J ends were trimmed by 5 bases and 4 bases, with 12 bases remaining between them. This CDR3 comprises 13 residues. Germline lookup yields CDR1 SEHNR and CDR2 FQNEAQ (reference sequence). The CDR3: CASSPGIQYEQYF. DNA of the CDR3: TGTGCCAGCAGCCCTGGGATCCAGTACGAGCAGTACTTC.

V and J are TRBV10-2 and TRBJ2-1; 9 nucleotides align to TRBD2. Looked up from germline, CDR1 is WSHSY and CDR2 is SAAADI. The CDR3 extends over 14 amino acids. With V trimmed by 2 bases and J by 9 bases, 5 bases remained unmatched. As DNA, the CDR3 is TGCGCCAGCAGTGAGGTAGCGGGAGTCACTGAGCAGTTCTTC. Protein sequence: CASSEVAGVTEQFF.

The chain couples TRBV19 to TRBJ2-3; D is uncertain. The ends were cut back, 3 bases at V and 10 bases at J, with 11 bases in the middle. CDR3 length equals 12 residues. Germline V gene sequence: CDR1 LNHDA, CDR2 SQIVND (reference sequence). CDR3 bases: TGTGCCAGTAGTATGGCCTCCTATCCGCAGTATTTT. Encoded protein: CASSMASYPQYF.

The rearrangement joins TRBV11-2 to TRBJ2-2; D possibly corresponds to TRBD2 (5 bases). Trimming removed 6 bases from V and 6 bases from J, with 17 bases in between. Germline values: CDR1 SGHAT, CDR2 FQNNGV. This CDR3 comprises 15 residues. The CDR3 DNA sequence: TGTGCCAGCAGACCAATATCCGGACTCGCCGGGGAGCTGTTTTTT. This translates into CASRPISGLAGELFF.

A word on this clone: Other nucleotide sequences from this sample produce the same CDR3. This CDR3 reads CASSLGTNEKLFF. The CDR3 bases are TGCGCCAGCAGCTTGGGCACTAATGAAAAACTGTTTTTT. The chain recombines TRBV5-1 with TRBJ1-4; D ambiguous. This CDR3 contains 13 residues. Germline loops: CDR1 SGHRS, CDR2 YFSETQ. V was clipped by 0 bases and J by 2 bases, with 2 bases between them. The full variable domain, rest sourced from reference TRBV5-1 and TRBJ1-4, is KAGVTQTPRYLIKTRGQQVTLSCSPISGHRSVSWYQQTPGQGLQFLFEYFSETQRNKGNFPGRFSGRQFSNSRSEMNVSTLELGDSALYLCASSLGTNEKLFFGSGTQLSVL.

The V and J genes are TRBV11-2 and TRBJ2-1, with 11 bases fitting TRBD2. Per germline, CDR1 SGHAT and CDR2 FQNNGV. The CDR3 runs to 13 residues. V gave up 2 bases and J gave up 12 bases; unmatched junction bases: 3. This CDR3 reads CASSLLAGGLQFF. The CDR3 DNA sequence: TGTGCCAGCAGCTTATTAGCGGGAGGGCTGCAGTTCTTC.

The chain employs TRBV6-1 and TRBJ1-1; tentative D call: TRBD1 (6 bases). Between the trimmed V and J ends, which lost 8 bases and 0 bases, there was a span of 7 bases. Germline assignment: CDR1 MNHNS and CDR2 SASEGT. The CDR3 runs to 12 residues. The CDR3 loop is CASYRVNTEAFF. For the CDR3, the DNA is TGTGCCAGCTACAGGGTGAACACTGAAGCTTTCTTT.

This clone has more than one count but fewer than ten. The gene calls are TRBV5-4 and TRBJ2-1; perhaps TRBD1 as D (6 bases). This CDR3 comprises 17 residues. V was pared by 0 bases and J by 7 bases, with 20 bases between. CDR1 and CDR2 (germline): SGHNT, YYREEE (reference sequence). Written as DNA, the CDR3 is TGTGCCAGCAGCTTGGCCATATTGGGACACCGAAGGAATGAGCAGTTCTTC. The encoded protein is CASSLAILGHRRNEQFF.

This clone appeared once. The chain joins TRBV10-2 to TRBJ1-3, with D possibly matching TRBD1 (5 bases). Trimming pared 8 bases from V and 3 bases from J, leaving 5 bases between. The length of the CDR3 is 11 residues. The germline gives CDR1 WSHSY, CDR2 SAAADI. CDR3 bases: TGCGCCAGCGGGGGTGGAAACACCATATATTTT. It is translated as CASGGGNTIYF.

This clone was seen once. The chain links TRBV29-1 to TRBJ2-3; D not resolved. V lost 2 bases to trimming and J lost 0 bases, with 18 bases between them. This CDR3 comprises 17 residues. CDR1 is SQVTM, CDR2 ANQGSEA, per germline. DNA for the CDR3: TGCAGCGTTGAACATCCCTTACTCTCCTTTAGCACAGATACGCAGTATTTT. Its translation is CSVEHPLLSFSTDTQYF.

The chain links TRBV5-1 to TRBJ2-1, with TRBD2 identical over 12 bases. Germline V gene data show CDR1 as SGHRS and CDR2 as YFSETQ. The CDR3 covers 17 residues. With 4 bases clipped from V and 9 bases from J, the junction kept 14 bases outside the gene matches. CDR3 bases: TGCGCCAGCAGCCGCGGGGGCAGGACTAGCGGGAACTCTGAGCAGTTCTTC. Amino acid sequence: CASSRGGRTSGNSEQFF.

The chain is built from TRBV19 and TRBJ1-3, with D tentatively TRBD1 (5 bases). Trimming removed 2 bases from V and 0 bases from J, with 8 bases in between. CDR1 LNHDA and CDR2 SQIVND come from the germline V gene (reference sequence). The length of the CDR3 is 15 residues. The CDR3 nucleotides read TGTGCCAGTAGTATACTACAGGACTCTGGAAACACCATATATTTT. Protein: CASSILQDSGNTIYF.

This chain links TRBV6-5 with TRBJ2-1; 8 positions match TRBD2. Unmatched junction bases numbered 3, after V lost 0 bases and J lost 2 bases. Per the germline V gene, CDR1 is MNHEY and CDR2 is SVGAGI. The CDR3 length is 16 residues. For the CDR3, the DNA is TGTGCCAGCAGTTACTCGACCGGGAGGGCCTACAATGAGCAGTTCTTC. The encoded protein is CASSYSTGRAYNEQFF.

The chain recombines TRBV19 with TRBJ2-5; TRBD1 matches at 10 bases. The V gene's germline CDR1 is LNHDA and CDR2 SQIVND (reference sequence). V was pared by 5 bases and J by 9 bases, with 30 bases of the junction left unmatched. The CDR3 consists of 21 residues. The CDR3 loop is CASSSYQNRDRGRLLKRSQYF. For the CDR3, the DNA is TGTGCCAGTAGTTCGTACCAAAACCGGGACAGGGGCCGATTACTCAAGAGATCCCAGTACTTC.

This chain's CDR3 is CASSRTGLDEKLFF. DNA of the CDR3: TGCGCCAGCAGCCGAACAGGGTTGGATGAAAAACTGTTTTTT. This chain links TRBV4-1 with TRBJ1-4, with D possibly matching TRBD1 (6 bases). Looked up from germline, CDR1 is MGHRA and CDR2 is YSYEKL. This CDR3 has 14 residues. The V gene lost 4 bases and the J gene lost 6 bases, with 12 bases spanning the gap.

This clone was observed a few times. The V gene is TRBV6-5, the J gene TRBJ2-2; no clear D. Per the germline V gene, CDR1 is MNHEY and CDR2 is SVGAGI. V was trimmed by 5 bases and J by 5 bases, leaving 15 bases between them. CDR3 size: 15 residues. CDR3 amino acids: CASSPAAVGTGELFF. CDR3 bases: TGTGCCAGCAGTCCCGCCGCCGTGGGAACCGGGGAGCTGTTTTTT.